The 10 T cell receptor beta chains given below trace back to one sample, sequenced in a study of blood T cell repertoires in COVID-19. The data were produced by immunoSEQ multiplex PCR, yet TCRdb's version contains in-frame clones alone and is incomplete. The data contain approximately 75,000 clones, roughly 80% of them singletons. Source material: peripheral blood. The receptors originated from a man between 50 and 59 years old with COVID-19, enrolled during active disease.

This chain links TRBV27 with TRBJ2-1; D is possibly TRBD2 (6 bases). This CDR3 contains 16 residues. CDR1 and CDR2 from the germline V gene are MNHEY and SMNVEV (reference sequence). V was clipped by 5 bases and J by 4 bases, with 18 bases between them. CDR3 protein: CASSPRGTLTYNEQFF. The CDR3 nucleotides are TGTGCCAGCAGTCCCCGCGGGACTCTTACTTACAATGAGCAGTTCTTC.

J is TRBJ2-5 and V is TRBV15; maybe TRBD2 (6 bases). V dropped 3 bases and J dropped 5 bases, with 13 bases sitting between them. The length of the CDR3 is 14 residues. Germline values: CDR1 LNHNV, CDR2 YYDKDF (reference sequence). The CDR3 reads CATSRDNGGETQYF. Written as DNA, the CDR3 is TGTGCCACCAGCAGGGATAATGGGGGGGAGACCCAGTACTTC.

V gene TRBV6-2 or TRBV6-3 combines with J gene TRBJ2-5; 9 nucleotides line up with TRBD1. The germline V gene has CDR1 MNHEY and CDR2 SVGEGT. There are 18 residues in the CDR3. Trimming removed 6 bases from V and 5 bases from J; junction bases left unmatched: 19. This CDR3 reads CASSRGYRTGASRETQYF. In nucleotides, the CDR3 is TGTGCCAGCAGCCGCGGGTACAGGACAGGGGCGTCTCGGGAGACCCAGTACTTC.

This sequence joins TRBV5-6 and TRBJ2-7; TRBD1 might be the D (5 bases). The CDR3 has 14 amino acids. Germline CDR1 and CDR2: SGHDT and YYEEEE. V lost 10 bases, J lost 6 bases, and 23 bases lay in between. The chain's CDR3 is CARMVTALVGEQYF. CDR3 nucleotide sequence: TGTGCCCGAATGGTGACAGCGCTAGTGGGCGAGCAGTACTTC.

This chain's CDR3 is CASSLLADSQYF. The CDR3 bases are TGCGCCAGCAGCTTGTTAGCGGACTCGCAGTATTTT. The rearrangement joins TRBV5-1 to TRBJ2-3, with D possibly matching TRBD2 (6 bases). The CDR3 is made up of 12 amino acids. From germline, CDR1 is SGHRS and CDR2 YFSETQ. Trimming stripped 1 base from V and 10 bases from J, with 10 bases between.

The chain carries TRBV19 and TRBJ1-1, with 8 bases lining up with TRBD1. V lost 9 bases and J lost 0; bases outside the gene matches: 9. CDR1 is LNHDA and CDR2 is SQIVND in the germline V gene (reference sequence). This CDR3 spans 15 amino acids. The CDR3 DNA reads TGTGCCAGCACAGGACAGGGCCGACTGAACACTGAAGCTTTCTTT. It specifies CASTGQGRLNTEAFF.

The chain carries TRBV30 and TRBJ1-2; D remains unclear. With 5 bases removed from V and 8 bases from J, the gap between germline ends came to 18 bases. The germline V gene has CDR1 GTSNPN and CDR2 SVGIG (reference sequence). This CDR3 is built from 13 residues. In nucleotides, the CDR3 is TGTGCCTGGTCCTCGGTTCCGGGAAAGGGCTACACCTTC. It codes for CAWSSVPGKGYTF.

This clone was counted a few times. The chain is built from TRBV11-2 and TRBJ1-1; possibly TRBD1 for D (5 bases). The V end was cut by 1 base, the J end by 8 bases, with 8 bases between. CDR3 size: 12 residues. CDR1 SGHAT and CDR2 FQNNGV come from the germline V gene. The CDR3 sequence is CASSLVRGEAFF. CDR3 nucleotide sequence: TGTGCCAGCAGCTTAGTTCGGGGGGAAGCTTTCTTT.

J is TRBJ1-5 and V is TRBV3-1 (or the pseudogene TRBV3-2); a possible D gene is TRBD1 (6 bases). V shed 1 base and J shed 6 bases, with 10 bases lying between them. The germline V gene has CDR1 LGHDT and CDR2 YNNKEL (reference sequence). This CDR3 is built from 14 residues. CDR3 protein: CASSQGTGPQPQHF. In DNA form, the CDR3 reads TGTGCCAGCAGCCAAGGTACAGGGCCTCAGCCCCAGCATTTT.

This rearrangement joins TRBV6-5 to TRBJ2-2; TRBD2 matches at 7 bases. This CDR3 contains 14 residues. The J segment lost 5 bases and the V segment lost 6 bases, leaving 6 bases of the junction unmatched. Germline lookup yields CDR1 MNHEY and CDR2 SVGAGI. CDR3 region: CASRTSRGTGELFF. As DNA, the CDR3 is TGTGCCAGCAGGACTAGCCGGGGGACCGGGGAGCTGTTTTTT.